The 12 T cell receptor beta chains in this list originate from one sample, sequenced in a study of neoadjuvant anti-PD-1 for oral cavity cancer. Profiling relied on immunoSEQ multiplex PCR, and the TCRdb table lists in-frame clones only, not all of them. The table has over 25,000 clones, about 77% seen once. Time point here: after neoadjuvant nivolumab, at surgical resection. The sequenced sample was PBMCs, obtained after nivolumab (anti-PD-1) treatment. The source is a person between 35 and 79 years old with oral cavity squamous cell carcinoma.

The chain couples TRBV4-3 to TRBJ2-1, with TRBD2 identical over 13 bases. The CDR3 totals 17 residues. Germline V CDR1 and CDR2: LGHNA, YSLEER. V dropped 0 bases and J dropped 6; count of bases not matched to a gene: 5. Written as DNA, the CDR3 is TGCGCCAGCAGCCAAGATTTAACTAGCGGGGGGGCCAATGAGCAGTTCTTC. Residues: CASSQDLTSGGANEQFF.

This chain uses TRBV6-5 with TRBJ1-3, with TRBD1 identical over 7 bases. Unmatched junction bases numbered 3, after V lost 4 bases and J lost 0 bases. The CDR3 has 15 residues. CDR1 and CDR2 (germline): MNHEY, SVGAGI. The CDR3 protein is CASSWTGSSGNTIYF. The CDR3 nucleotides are TGTGCCAGCAGTTGGACAGGCAGCTCTGGAAACACCATATATTTT.

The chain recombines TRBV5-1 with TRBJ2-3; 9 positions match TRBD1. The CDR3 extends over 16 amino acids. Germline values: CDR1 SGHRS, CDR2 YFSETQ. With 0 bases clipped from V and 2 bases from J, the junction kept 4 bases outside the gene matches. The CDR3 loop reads CASSLAGTGNTDTQYF. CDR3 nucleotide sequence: TGCGCCAGCAGCTTGGCCGGGACAGGGAACACAGATACGCAGTATTTT.

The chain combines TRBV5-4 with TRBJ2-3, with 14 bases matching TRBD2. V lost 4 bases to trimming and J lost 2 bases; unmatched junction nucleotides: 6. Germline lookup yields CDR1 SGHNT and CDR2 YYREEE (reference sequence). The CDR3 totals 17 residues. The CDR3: CASSMGLAGVNTDTQYF. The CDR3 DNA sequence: TGTGCCAGCAGCATGGGACTAGCGGGGGTCAACACAGATACGCAGTATTTT.

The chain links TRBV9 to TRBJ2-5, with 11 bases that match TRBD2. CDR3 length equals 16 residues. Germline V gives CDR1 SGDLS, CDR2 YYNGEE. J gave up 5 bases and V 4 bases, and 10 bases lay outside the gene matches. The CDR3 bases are TGTGCCAGCAGCCTTTTTAGCGGGGGGGCTGCGGAGACCCAGTACTTC. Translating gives CASSLFSGGAAETQYF.

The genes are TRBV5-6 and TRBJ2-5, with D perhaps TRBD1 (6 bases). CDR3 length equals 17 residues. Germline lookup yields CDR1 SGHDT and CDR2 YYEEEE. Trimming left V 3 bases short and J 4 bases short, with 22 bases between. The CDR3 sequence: CASSSVTHRVGGETQYF. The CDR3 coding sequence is TGTGCCAGCAGCTCAGTAACCCACAGGGTCGGCGGAGAGACCCAGTACTTC.

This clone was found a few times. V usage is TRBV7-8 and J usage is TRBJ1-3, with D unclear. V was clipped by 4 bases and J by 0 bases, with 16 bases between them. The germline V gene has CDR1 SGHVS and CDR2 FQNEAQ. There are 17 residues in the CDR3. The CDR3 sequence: CASSSPLRLSSGNTIYF. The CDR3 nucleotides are TGTGCCAGCAGCTCACCTCTCCGACTAAGCTCTGGAAACACCATATATTTT. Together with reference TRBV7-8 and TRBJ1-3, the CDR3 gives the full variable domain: GAGVSQSPRYKVAKRGQDVALRCDPISGHVSLFWYQQALGQGPEFLTYFQNEAQLDKSGLPSDRFFAERPEGSVSTLKIQRTQQEDSAVYLCASSSPLRLSSGNTIYFGEGSWLTVV.

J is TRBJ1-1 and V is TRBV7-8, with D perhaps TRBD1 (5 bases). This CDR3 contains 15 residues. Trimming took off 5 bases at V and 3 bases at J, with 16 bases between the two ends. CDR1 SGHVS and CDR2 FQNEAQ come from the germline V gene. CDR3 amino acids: CASSPLVGADTEAFF. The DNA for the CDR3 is TGTGCCAGCAGCCCCCTGGTCGGGGCGGACACTGAAGCTTTCTTT.

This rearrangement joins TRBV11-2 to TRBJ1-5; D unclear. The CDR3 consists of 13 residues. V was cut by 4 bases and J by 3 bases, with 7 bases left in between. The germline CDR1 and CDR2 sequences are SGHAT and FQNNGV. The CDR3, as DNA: TGTGCCAGCAGCTCCCGGACCAATCAGCCCCAGCATTTT. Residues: CASSSRTNQPQHF. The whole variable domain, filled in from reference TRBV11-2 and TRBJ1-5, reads EAGVAQSPRYKIIEKRQSVAFWCNPISGHATLYWYQQILGQGPKLLIQFQNNGVVDDSQLPKDRFSAERLKGVDSTLKIQPAKLEDSAVYLCASSSRTNQPQHFGDGTRLSIL.

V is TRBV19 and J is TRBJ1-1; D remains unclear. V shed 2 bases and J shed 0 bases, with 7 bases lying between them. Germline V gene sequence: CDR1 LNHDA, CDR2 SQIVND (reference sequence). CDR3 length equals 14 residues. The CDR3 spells CASSISTMNTEAFF. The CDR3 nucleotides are TGTGCCAGTAGTATATCGACAATGAACACTGAAGCTTTCTTT.

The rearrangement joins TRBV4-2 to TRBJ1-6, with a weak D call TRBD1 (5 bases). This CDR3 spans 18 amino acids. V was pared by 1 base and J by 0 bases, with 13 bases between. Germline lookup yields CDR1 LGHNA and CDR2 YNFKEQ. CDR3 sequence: CASSQGLAGSSYNSPLHF. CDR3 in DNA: TGTGCCAGCAGCCAAGGTCTAGCAGGGAGCTCCTATAATTCACCCCTCCACTTT.

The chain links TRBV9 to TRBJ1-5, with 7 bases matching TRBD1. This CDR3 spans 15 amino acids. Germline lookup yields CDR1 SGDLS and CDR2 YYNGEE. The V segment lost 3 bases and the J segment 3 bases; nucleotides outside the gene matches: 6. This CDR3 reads CASSARDSINQPQHF. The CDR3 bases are TGTGCCAGCAGCGCTAGGGACAGCATCAATCAGCCCCAGCATTTT.